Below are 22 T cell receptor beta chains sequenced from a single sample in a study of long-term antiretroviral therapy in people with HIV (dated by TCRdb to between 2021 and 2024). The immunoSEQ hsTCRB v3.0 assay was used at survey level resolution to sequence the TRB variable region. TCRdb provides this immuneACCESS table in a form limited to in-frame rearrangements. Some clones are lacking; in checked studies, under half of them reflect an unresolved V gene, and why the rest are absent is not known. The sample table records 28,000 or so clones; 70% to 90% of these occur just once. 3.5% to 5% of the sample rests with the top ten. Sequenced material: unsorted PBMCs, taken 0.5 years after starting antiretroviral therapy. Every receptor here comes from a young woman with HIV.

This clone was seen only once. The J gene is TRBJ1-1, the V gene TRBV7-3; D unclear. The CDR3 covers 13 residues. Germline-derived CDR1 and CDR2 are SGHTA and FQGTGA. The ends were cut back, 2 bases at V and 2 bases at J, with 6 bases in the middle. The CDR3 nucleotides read TGTGCCAGCAGCTTAGGAGCAAACACTGAAGCTTTCTTT. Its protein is CASSLGANTEAFF.

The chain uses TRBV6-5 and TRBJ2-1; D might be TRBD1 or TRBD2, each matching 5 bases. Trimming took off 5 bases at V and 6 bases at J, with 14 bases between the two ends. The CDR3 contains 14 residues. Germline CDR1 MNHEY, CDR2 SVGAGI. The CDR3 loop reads CASSPRDRFNEQFF. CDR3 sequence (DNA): TGTGCCAGCAGTCCTAGGGACCGGTTCAATGAGCAGTTCTTC.

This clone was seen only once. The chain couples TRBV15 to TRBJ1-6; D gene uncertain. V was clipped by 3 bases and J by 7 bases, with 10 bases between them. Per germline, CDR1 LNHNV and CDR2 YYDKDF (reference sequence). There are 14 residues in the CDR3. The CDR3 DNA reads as TGTGCCACCAGCAGGGAGACGGAGAATTCACCCCTCCACTTT. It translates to CATSRETENSPLHF. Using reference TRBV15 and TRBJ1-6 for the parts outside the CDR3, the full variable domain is DAMVIQNPRYQVTQFGKPVTLSCSQTLNHNVMYWYQQKSSQAPKLLFHYYDKDFNNEADTPDNFQSRRPNTSFCFLDIRSPGLGDTAMYLCATSRETENSPLHFGNGTRLTVT.

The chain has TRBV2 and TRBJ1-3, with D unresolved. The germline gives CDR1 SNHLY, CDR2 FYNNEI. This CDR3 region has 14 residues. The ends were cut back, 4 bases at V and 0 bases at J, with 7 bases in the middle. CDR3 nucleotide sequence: TGTGCCAGCAGTGTTCGGGGCTCTGGAAACACCATATATTTT. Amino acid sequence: CASSVRGSGNTIYF.

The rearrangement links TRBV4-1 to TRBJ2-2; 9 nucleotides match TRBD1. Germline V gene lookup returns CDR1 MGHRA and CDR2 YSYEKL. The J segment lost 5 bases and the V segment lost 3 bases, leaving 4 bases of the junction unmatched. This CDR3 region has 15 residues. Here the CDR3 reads CASSQDRGRTGELFF. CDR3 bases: TGCGCCAGCAGCCAGGACAGGGGAAGGACCGGGGAGCTGTTTTTT.

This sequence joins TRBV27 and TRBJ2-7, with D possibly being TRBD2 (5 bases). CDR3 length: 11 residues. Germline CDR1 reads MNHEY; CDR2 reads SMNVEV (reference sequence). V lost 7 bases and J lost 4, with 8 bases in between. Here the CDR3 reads CASTRGYEQYF. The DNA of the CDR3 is TGTGCCAGCACCCGGGGTTACGAGCAGTACTTC.

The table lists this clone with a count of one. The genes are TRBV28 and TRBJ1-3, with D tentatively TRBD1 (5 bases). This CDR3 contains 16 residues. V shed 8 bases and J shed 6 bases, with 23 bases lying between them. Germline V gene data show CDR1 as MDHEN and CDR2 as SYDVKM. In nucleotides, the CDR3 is TGTGCCAGCGGAATCCGGCAGGGTAGAGTTCAAAACACCATATATTTT. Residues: CASGIRQGRVQNTIYF.

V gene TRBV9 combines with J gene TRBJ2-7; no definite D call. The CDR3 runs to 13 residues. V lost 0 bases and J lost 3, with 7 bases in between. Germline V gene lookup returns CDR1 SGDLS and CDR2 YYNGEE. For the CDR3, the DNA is TGTGCCAGCAGCGTAGGGTGGGACTACGAGCAGTACTTC. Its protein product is CASSVGWDYEQYF.

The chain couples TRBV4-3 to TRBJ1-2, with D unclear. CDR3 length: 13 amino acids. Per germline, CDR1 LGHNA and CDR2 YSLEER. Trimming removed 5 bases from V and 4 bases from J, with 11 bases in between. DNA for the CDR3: TGCGCCAGCAGCACGTCCGGACGCTATGGCTACACCTTC. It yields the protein CASSTSGRYGYTF.

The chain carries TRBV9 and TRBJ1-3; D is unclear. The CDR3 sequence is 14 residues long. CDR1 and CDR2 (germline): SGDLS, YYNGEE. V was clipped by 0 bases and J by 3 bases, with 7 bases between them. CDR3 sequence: CASSVGDDGNTIYF. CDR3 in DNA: TGTGCCAGCAGCGTAGGAGATGATGGAAACACCATATATTTT.

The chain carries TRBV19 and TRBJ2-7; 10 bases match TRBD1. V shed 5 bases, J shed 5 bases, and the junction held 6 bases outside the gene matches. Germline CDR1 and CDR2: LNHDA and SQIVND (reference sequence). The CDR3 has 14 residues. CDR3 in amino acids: CASSSRQGANEQYF. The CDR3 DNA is TGTGCCAGTAGTTCCCGACAGGGGGCCAACGAGCAGTACTTC. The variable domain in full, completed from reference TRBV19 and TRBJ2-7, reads DGGITQSPKYLFRKEGQNVTLSCEQNLNHDAMYWYRQDPGQGLRLIYYSQIVNDFQKGDIAEGYSVSREKKESFPLTVTSAQKNPTAFYLCASSSRQGANEQYFGPGTRLTVT.

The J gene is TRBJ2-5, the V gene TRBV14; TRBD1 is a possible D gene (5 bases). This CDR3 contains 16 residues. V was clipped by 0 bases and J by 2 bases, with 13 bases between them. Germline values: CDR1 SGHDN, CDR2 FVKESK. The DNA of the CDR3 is TGTGCCAGCAGCCAAGAGATACAGGCCTTTCAAGAGACCCAGTACTTC. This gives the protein CASSQEIQAFQETQYF.

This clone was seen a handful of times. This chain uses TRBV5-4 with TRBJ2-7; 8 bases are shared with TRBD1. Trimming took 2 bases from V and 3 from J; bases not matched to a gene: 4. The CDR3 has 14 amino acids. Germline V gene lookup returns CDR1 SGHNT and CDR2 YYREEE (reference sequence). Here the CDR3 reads CASSLQGDHYEQYF. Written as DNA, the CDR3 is TGTGCCAGCAGCTTACAGGGGGACCACTACGAGCAGTACTTC.

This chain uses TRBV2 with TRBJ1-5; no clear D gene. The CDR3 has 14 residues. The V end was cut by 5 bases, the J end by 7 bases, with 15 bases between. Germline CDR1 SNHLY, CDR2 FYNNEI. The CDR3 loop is CASSQDGVGQPQHF. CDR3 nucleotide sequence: TGTGCCAGCAGTCAGGACGGGGTGGGGCAGCCCCAGCATTTT. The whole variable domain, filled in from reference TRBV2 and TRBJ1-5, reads EPEVTQTPSHQVTQMGQEVILRCVPISNHLYFYWYRQILGQKVEFLVSFYNNEISEKSEIFDDQFSVERPDGSNFTLKIRSTKLEDSAMYFCASSQDGVGQPQHFGDGTRLSIL.

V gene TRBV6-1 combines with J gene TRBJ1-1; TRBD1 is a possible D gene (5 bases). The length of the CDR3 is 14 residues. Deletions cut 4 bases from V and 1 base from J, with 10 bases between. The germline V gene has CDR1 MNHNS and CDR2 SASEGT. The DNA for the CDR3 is TGTGCCAGCAGTGGGTTTAGGGGGAACACTGAAGCTTTCTTT. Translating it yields CASSGFRGNTEAFF.

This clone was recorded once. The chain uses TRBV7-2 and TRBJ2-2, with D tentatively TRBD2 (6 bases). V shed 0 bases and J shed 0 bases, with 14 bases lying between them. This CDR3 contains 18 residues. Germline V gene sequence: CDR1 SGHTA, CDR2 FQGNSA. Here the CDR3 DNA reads TGTGCCAGCAGCTTAGCGGAGGGCTACCTATCGAACACCGGGGAGCTGTTTTTT. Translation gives CASSLAEGYLSNTGELFF.

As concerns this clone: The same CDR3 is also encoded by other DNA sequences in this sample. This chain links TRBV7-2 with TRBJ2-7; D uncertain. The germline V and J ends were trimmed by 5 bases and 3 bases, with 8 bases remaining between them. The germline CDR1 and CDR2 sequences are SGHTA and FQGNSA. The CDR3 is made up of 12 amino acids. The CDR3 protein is CASSPRSYEQYF. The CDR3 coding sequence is TGTGCCAGCAGCCCTCGCAGCTACGAGCAGTACTTC.

CDR3 DNA sequence: TGTGCCAGTAGTATTTGGGGGGCCGGGACCGGGGAGCTGTTTTTT. Translating it yields CASSIWGAGTGELFF. The chain employs TRBV19 and TRBJ2-2; possibly TRBD1 or TRBD2 for D (6 bases each). V gave up 3 bases and J gave up 5 bases, with 13 bases separating them. Per the germline V gene, CDR1 is LNHDA and CDR2 is SQIVND (reference sequence). CDR3 length: 15 residues.

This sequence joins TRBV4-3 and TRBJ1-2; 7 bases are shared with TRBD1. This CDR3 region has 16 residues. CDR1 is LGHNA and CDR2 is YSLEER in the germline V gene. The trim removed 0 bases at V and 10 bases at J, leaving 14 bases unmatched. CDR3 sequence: CASSQDRTGDYGYYTF. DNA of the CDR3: TGCGCCAGCAGCCAAGACCGAACAGGGGACTATGGTTACTACACCTTC.

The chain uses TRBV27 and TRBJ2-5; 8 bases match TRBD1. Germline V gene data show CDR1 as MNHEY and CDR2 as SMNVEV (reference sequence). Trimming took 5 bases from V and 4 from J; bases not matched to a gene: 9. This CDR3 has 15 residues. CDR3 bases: TGTGCCAGCAGTCCTATCGCGACAGGGGTAGAGACCCAGTACTTC. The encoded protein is CASSPIATGVETQYF.

The CDR3: CASSQDPGGLGYEQYF. In DNA, the CDR3 is TGTGCCAGCAGCCAAGATCCAGGGGGCCTGGGATACGAGCAGTACTTC. J is TRBJ2-7 and V is TRBV14; TRBD1 matches 8 bases. This CDR3 contains 16 residues. CDR1 and CDR2 from the germline V gene are SGHDN and FVKESK. Germline trimming cut 0 bases from V and 4 bases from J; bases unmatched to any gene: 8.

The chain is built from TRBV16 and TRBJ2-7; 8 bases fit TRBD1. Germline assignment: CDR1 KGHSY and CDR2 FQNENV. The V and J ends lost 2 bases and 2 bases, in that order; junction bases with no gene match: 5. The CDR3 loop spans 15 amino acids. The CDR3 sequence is CASSQGTGSPYEQYF. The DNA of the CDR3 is TGTGCCAGCAGCCAAGGGACAGGCTCACCCTACGAGCAGTACTTC. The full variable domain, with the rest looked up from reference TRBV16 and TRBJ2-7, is GEEVAQTPKHLVRGEGQKAKLYCAPIKGHSYVFWYQQVLKNEFKFLISFQNENVFDETGMPKERFSAKCLPNSPCSLEIQATKLEDSAVYFCASSQGTGSPYEQYFGPGTRLTVT.